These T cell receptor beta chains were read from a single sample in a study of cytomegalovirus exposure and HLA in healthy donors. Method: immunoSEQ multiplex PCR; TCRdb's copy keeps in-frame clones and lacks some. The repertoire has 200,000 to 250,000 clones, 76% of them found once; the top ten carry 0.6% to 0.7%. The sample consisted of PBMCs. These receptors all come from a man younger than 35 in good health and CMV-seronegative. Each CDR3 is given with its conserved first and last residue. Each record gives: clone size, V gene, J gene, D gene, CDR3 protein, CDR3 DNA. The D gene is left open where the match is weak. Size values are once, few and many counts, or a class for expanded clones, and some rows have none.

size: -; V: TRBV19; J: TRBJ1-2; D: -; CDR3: CASSIDVRDYGYTF; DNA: TGTGCCAGTAGTATAGACGTCAGGGACTATGGCTACACCTTC
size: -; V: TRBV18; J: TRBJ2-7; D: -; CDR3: CASSPFTGSHEQYF; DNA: TGTGCCAGCTCACCATTCACAGGGAGCCACGAGCAGTACTTC
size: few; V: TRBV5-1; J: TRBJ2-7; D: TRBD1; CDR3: CASRPGQGYEQYF; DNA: TGCGCCAGCAGACCGGGACAGGGTTACGAGCAGTACTTC
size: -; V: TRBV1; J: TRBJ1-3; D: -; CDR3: CTSSQGPEHDGNTIYF; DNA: TGCACCAGCAGCCAGGGCCCCGAACACGACGGAAACACCATATATTTT
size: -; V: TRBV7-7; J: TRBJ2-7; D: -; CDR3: CASSPCEQYF; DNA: TGTGCTAGCAGCCCTTGCGAGCAGTACTTC
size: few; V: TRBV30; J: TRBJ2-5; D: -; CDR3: CAWSAQNPGSRETQYF; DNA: TGTGCCTGGAGTGCCCAAAACCCCGGGAGCCGAGAGACCCAGTACTTC
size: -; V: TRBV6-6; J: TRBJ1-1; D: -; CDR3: CASTPGQTNTEAFF; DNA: TGTGCCAGCACCCCAGGACAGACGAACACTGAAGCTTTCTTT
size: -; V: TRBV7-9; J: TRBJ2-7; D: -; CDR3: CASSSRESAYEQYF; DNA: TGTGCCAGCAGCTCCCGGGAGTCCGCCTACGAGCAGTACTTC
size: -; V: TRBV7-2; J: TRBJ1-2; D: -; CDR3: CASSLGQTYGYTF; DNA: TGTGCCAGCAGCTTAGGACAGACCTATGGCTACACCTTC
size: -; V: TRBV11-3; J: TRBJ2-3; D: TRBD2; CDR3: CASSLGERLAGGPDTQYF; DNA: TGTGCCAGCAGCTTAGGAGAACGGCTAGCGGGAGGCCCAGATACGCAGTATTTT
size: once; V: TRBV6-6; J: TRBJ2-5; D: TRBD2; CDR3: CASSPGHLAGAETQYF; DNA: TGTGCCAGCAGCCCAGGACACCTAGCGGGAGCAGAGACCCAGTACTTC
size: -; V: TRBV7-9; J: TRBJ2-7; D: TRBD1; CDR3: CASSQGQGAHRNYEQYF; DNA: TGTGCCAGCAGCCAGGGACAGGGGGCGCATAGAAACTACGAGCAGTACTTC
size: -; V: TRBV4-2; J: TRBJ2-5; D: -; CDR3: CASSHQRGLARETQYF; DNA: TGTGCCAGCAGCCACCAAAGGGGACTGGCTCGAGAGACCCAGTACTTC
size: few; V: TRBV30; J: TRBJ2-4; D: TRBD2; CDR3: CAWSRGGEIQYF; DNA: TGTGCCTGGAGTCGGGGGGGCGAAATTCAGTACTTC
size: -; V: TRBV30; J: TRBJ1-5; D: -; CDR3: CAWSLGDYQPQHF; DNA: TGTGCCTGGAGCCTCGGGGACTATCAGCCCCAGCATTTT
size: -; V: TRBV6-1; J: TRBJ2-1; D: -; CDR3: CASSARVDFWGEQFF; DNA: TGTGCCAGCAGTGCGCGGGTCGACTTCTGGGGAGAGCAGTTCTTC